This TCR beta chain originates from a study of blood T cells in healthy people across ages (dated by TCRdb to the mid-2010s). Regarding the complete study: In model experiments, template switching captured about one uniquely barcoded TCR beta cDNA molecule for every two T cells. To track age-related changes in TCR beta repertoire diversity, the study relied on deep sequencing normalized with unique cDNA molecular identifiers. Donors were grouped into four age groups: young (average roughly 15 years), middle-aged (around 39), aged (62) and long-lived (less than 85). To avoid experimental bias, donors of different ages were distributed randomly across sequencing lanes. The study analyzed two additional independent replicas of 1 million unique cDNA reads from the same blood draw for two donors, one aged 18 to 29 and one aged 80 or older.

Libraries came from 5' RACE. The run used an Illumina HiSeq 2500. The second PCR ran for about 6 to 11 cycles and used a J-beta primer mix along with a sample-barcoded 5' primer. A template-switch 5' adaptor carrying 12 random nucleotides introduced a unique molecular identifier onto each TCR beta cDNA molecule. Each sample yielded at least 2.5 million CDR3-containing paired-end reads. First-strand cDNA synthesis was performed from all RNA using the Mint cDNA synthesis kit, with priming by a TRBC-specific oligonucleotide. Following uracil-DNA glycosylase treatment, a first 18-cycle PCR with universal primers M1SS and BC2_uni_R was performed on all cDNA. The published analysis was carried out like this. Normalization of each sample was performed by random selection of 1 million high-quality reads, each carrying a distinct molecular identifier. Instead of being binned into consensus sequences, reads that shared molecular identifiers were thrown out. MiTCR, with a Q25 quality threshold and the strictest error-elimination algorithm, was used for CDR3 identification, clonotype clustering and error correction. A nonparametric unseen species model using Euler transformation provided a lower-bound estimate of total TCR beta diversity. TCRdb redid the processing of the public reads, applying fastp at Q25 and MiXCR, and retained in-frame beta chains. Rows merge per CDR3 protein into single entries with the most common DNA and genes. The V and J calls come from TCRdb's annotation, not from the publication. This sample has about 1,500,000 distinct CDR3 sequences in its table, and roughly 28% of those were observed once. The ten largest clones add up to 7.7% of the sample.

In the germline V gene (reference sequence), CDR1 corresponds to SEHNR and CDR2 to FQNEAQ. The CDR3, from cysteine to phenylalanine, totals 13 residues. The sequence is cut down to CDR3 DNA, 39 bases in frame from base 1. As to this clonotype: Its antigen specificity is not known. No quality values exist for individual bases; no much larger clone is one base distant.

Donors were a few dozen systemically healthy Caucasian individuals from Russia aged 6 to 90 years. Each donor gave ten milliliters of peripheral blood, collected into EDTA-treated Vacutainer tubes. Ficoll-Paque density-gradient centrifugation was used to isolate PBMCs, with at least 6 million per sample. Total RNA was extracted from PBMCs with Trizol reagent, with at least 6 micrograms obtained per sample. Naive CD45RAhigh/CD27high T cell percentages were measured by flow cytometry on a PBMC aliquot from every donor. The research as a whole found: The CMV infection status of donors was not known, potentially confounding age-related changes in expanded clonotypes. Estimates of total diversity based on one million sequenced T cells were considered lower bounds and underestimates. As age increased, observed TCR beta diversity per million T cells dropped in a roughly linear way, and a significant reduction was already evident by age 40. A strong correlation was found between observed TCR beta diversity and the percentage of naive T cells measured by flow cytometry. Bulk unsorted PBMC profiling prevented conclusive comparison of naive and antigen-experienced compartments. Compared with the aged group, more naive CD4+ T cells, fewer expanded clones and increased TCR diversity were shown by the long-lived group, suggesting age selection.

Sequenced: blood. The receptor's source is a woman aged 30 to 39 in good health. The V and J genes are TRBV7-9 and TRBJ2-5, with TRBD2 as a weak D call on 6 bases. Gene TRBJ2-7 matches the end of the DNA better, so the J call may be wrong. At the DNA level, the sequence is TGTGCCAGCAGCTCCGCGGGGTTCGACGAGCAGTACTTC. Translated, this is CASSSAGFDEQYF.